Presented here are 29 T cell receptor beta chains from one specimen sequenced in a study of T cell responses to AZD1222 COVID-19 vaccine. Produced via immunoSEQ multiplex PCR; TCRdb's table is partial and in-frame only. The sample lists about 130,000 clones, approximately 91% seen once, with approximately 1.1% in the top ten. The sample consisted of peripheral blood, taken 28 days after the second AZD1222 dose. Receptor source: an adult who received the AZD1222 COVID-19 vaccine.

The chain carries TRBV21-1 and TRBJ1-5. TRBV21-1 is classified as a pseudogene. The CDR3 spans 12 residues. This chain's CDR3 is CASSGGWQPQHF. In DNA form, the CDR3 reads TGTGCCAGCAGCGGCGGCTGGCAGCCCCAGCATTTT.

This clone was observed a single time. V and J are TRBV5-1 and TRBJ2-3; D is undetermined. CDR1 and CDR2 from the germline V gene are SGHRS and YFSETQ. Trimming took 3 bases from V and 3 from J, leaving 17 bases between them. CDR3 length: 16 residues. The CDR3 region has the DNA TGCGCCAGCAGCTACGACCCCCCCCCGAGGACAGATACGCAGTATTTT. It yields the protein CASSYDPPPRTDTQYF. Looking up the rest from reference TRBV5-1 and TRBJ2-3 gives the full variable domain: KAGVTQTPRYLIKTRGQQVTLSCSPISGHRSVSWYQQTPGQGLQFLFEYFSETQRNKGNFPGRFSGRQFSNSRSEMNVSTLELGDSALYLCASSYDPPPRTDTQYFGPGTRLTVL.

The V and J genes are TRBV7-6 and TRBJ1-1; TRBD1 is a possible D gene (6 bases). Germline V gives CDR1 SGHVS, CDR2 FNYEAQ. Trimming took 5 bases from V and 3 from J, leaving 10 bases between them. The length of the CDR3 is 13 residues. Here the CDR3 DNA reads TGTGCCAGCAGCAAACAGGGCTACACTGAAGCTTTCTTT. Translation gives CASSKQGYTEAFF.

The chain uses TRBV9 and TRBJ1-2; D is ambiguous. This CDR3 contains 14 residues. V was shortened by 4 bases and J by 5 bases, with 15 bases between the two germline ends. Germline lookup yields CDR1 SGDLS and CDR2 YYNGEE. The CDR3 sequence is CASSLRQFGYGYTF. The CDR3 bases are TGTGCCAGCAGCCTACGTCAATTCGGGTATGGCTACACCTTC.

This rearrangement joins TRBV5-1 to TRBJ2-3, with 8 bases aligning to TRBD2. J gave up 6 bases and V 4 bases, and 16 bases lay outside the gene matches. The CDR3 loop spans 17 amino acids. The germline V gene encodes CDR1 SGHRS and CDR2 YFSETQ. CDR3 sequence: CASSKGLGGSTGDTQYF. CDR3 DNA sequence: TGCGCCAGCAGCAAGGGACTAGGCGGTTCAACGGGTGATACGCAGTATTTT.

This clone was recorded once. V is TRBV9 and J is TRBJ2-7; 7 bases agree with TRBD2. V trimming: 6 bases; J trimming: 6 bases; junction bases outside the gene matches: 9. In germline, CDR1 is SGDLS, CDR2 YYNGEE. This CDR3 contains 13 residues. The CDR3 here is CASTKSTGGEQYF. CDR3 sequence (DNA): TGTGCCAGCACCAAAAGTACGGGGGGCGAGCAGTACTTC. The full variable domain, rest sourced from reference TRBV9 and TRBJ2-7, is DSGVTQTPKHLITATGQRVTLRCSPRSGDLSVYWYQQSLDQGLQFLIQYYNGEERAKGNILERFSAQQFPDLHSELNLSSLELGDSALYFCASTKSTGGEQYFGPGTRLTVT.

The rearrangement links TRBV19 to TRBJ2-1; D is possibly TRBD2 (5 bases). The CDR3 contains 13 residues. With 3 bases removed from V and 4 bases from J, the gap between germline ends came to 7 bases. Germline V gene lookup returns CDR1 LNHDA and CDR2 SQIVND (reference sequence). The CDR3 sequence: CASSIQRYNEQFF. In nucleotides, the CDR3 is TGTGCCAGTAGTATCCAGCGGTACAATGAGCAGTTCTTC. The variable domain in full, with the rest retrieved from reference TRBV19 and TRBJ2-1, is DGGITQSPKYLFRKEGQNVTLSCEQNLNHDAMYWYRQDPGQGLRLIYYSQIVNDFQKGDIAEGYSVSREKKESFPLTVTSAQKNPTAFYLCASSIQRYNEQFFGPGTRLTVL.

The chain joins TRBV5-1 to TRBJ1-2; TRBD1 matches at 7 bases. The V gene end was trimmed by 3 bases and the J gene end by 7 bases; junction bases not matched to a gene: 6. Per the germline V gene, CDR1 is SGHRS and CDR2 is YFSETQ. The CDR3 extends over 13 amino acids. The CDR3 nucleotides read TGCGCCAGCAGCTCGCAGGGGGACTCTGGCTACACCTTC. Translation: CASSSQGDSGYTF.

J is TRBJ1-2 and V is TRBV6-5; no clear D. The CDR3 extends over 15 amino acids. Trimming cost V 0 bases and J 4 bases, with 12 bases left between them. The germline CDR1 and CDR2 sequences are MNHEY and SVGAGI. CDR3 sequence reads: CASSYSTDISYGYTF. CDR3 DNA sequence: TGTGCCAGCAGTTACTCGACGGATATCAGCTATGGCTACACCTTC.

J is TRBJ2-1 and V is TRBV7-9; 8 bases line up with TRBD2. The CDR3 extends over 16 amino acids. Per the germline V gene, CDR1 is SEHNR and CDR2 is FQNEAQ (reference sequence). V lost 5 bases to trimming and J lost 4 bases; unmatched junction nucleotides: 10. For the CDR3, the DNA is TGTGCCAGCAGCGACGCCTCCGGGACTAGGTACAATGAGCAGTTCTTC. Amino acid sequence: CASSDASGTRYNEQFF.

The V gene is TRBV5-4, the J gene TRBJ2-7, with 10 bases lining up with TRBD2. With 3 bases clipped from V and 2 bases from J, the junction kept 8 bases outside the gene matches. Germline CDR1 reads SGHNT; CDR2 reads YYREEE (reference sequence). The CDR3 sequence is 16 residues long. In nucleotides, the CDR3 is TGTGCCAGCAGCTCTGTTGTAGCGGGAGGCCCCTACGAGCAGTACTTC. Its protein is CASSSVVAGGPYEQYF.

This CDR3 reads CASSPDRVNTEAFF. The DNA of the CDR3 is TGTGCCAGCAGCCCGGACAGGGTGAACACTGAAGCTTTCTTT. The chain employs TRBV7-9 and TRBJ1-1; 8 bases align to TRBD1. The CDR3 loop spans 14 amino acids. Germline V gene lookup returns CDR1 SEHNR and CDR2 FQNEAQ (reference sequence). J lost 0 bases, V lost 5 bases, and 2 bases had no gene match.

This chain joins TRBV5-6 and TRBJ1-5; D call uncertain. Trimming removed 4 bases from V and 3 bases from J, with 11 bases in between. Germline V gives CDR1 SGHDT, CDR2 YYEEEE. The CDR3 spans 14 residues. CDR3 DNA: TGTGCCAGCAGCATAGGACCGATCAATCAGCCCCAGCATTTT. Translated: CASSIGPINQPQHF.

The gene calls are TRBV10-3 and TRBJ1-2, with TRBD1 identical over 10 bases. Germline lookup yields CDR1 ENHRY and CDR2 SYGVKD. The trim removed 6 bases at V and 4 bases at J, leaving 8 bases unmatched. The CDR3 loop spans 15 amino acids. This CDR3 is CAISARDRGPYGYTF. In DNA form, the CDR3 reads TGTGCCATCAGCGCTCGGGACAGGGGTCCCTATGGCTACACCTTC.

Only one count was recorded for this clone. The V call is TRBV7-9, the J call TRBJ1-1; D not resolved. Germline CDR1 and CDR2: SEHNR and FQNEAQ (reference sequence). The CDR3 is 11 amino acids. Trimming pared 1 base from V and 7 bases from J, leaving 4 bases between. CDR3 in amino acids: CASSLGGEAFF. CDR3 in DNA: TGTGCCAGCAGCTTAGGGGGTGAAGCTTTCTTT. Full variable domain (rest looked up from reference TRBV7-9 and TRBJ1-1): DTGVSQNPRHKITKRGQNVTFRCDPISEHNRLYWYRQTLGQGPEFLTYFQNEAQLEKSRLLSDRFSAERPKGSFSTLEIQRTEQGDSAMYLCASSLGGEAFFGQGTRLTVV.

The chain recombines TRBV27 with TRBJ2-3; D is unclear. The ends were cut back, 3 bases at V and 3 bases at J, with 13 bases in the middle. The CDR3 is 15 amino acids. Germline CDR1 and CDR2: MNHEY and SMNVEV (reference sequence). In DNA, the CDR3 is TGTGCCAGCAGTTTTACAGCTTTAGAGACAGATACGCAGTATTTT. This codes for CASSFTALETDTQYF.

This clone appeared once. The V gene is TRBV6-6, the J gene TRBJ1-2, with D hard to call. The V end lost 2 bases, the J end lost 0 bases, and 4 bases lay between the germline ends. The CDR3 is 13 amino acids. Germline V gene data show CDR1 as MNHNY and CDR2 as SVGAGI (reference sequence). The CDR3 DNA sequence: TGTGCCAGCAGTTACAGAACTAACTATGGCTACACCTTC. Translation gives CASSYRTNYGYTF.

The chain has TRBV28 and TRBJ1-1, with D maybe TRBD1 (5 bases). Trimming removed 6 bases from V and 3 bases from J, with 17 bases in between. Germline CDR1 reads MDHEN; CDR2 reads SYDVKM. CDR3 length: 15 residues. This CDR3 reads CASSPLGVGDTEAFF. DNA for the CDR3: TGTGCCAGCAGCCCCCTGGGGGTTGGGGACACTGAAGCTTTCTTT.

This clone was observed a few times. This chain uses TRBV5-1 with TRBJ2-5; 10 nucleotides align to TRBD1. The CDR3 loop spans 14 amino acids. J gave up 5 bases and V 7 bases, and 8 bases lay outside the gene matches. Germline CDR1 reads SGHRS; CDR2 reads YFSETQ. In nucleotides, the CDR3 is TGCGCCAGCGCGGGACAGGGGAGGCAGGAGACCCAGTACTTC. It is translated as CASAGQGRQETQYF.

The chain combines TRBV7-8 with TRBJ2-5; 9 positions agree with TRBD1. Germline assignment: CDR1 SGHVS and CDR2 FQNEAQ. This CDR3 comprises 15 residues. With 1 base clipped from V and 4 bases from J, the junction kept 4 bases outside the gene matches. CDR3 sequence (DNA): TGTGCCAGCAGCTTAGTACAGGGGGCTGTAGAGACCCAGTACTTC. Its translation: CASSLVQGAVETQYF.

This chain joins TRBV2 and TRBJ2-2; 9 nucleotides align to TRBD1. The junction had 5 bases not matched to a gene; V was cut back by 9 bases and J by 0 bases. The germline gives CDR1 SNHLY, CDR2 FYNNEI. This CDR3 region has 15 residues. The CDR3 DNA reads as TGTGCCAGTAAAACAGGGGGCTCGAACACCGGGGAGCTGTTTTTT. It translates to CASKTGGSNTGELFF.

The chain is built from TRBV2 and TRBJ2-2, with unresolved D. V lost 6 bases and J 3 bases, leaving 5 bases between the germline ends. CDR3 length: 12 amino acids. The V gene's germline CDR1 is SNHLY and CDR2 FYNNEI. CDR3 bases: TGTGCCAGCAGGCCTCACACCGGGGAGCTGTTTTTT. Its translation is CASRPHTGELFF.

This clone was counted a single time. This chain links TRBV11-2 with TRBJ2-7; no clear D. The CDR3 covers 14 residues. V was cut by 1 base and J by 9 bases, with 16 bases left in between. Germline-derived CDR1 and CDR2 are SGHAT and FQNNGV. This CDR3 is CASSLGAAYLGQYF. CDR3 DNA sequence: TGTGCCAGCAGCTTAGGGGCCGCATACCTTGGGCAGTACTTC.

This clone was recorded once. The chain has TRBV19 and TRBJ2-3, with 8 bases aligning to TRBD1. Germline V gene sequence: CDR1 LNHDA, CDR2 SQIVND (reference sequence). CDR3 length: 16 residues. After removal of 3 bases from V and 3 bases from J, the junction contained 8 bases not matched to a gene. CDR3 amino acids: CASSILQGAGTDTQYF. Written as DNA, the CDR3 is TGTGCCAGTAGTATCCTTCAGGGGGCCGGGACAGATACGCAGTATTTT.

The gene calls are TRBV2 and TRBJ2-7; no reliable D call. CDR1 and CDR2 from the germline V gene are SNHLY and FYNNEI. Trimming removed 3 bases from V and 6 bases from J, with 6 bases in between. The CDR3 spans 11 residues. The CDR3 bases are TGTGCCAGCAGTGAGAACGGCGAGCAGTACTTC. Translating it yields CASSENGEQYF.

The rearrangement links TRBV2 to TRBJ1-3, with D unresolved. Germline V gene lookup returns CDR1 SNHLY and CDR2 FYNNEI. The CDR3 runs 13 residues. Trimming shortened V by 3 bases and J by 4 bases, and 7 bases separated the two germline ends. The CDR3 is CASSEYAGNTIYF. For the CDR3, the DNA is TGTGCCAGCAGTGAGTACGCGGGAAACACCATATATTTT.

The chain employs TRBV5-1 and TRBJ1-2; D remains unclear. The CDR3 extends over 14 amino acids. V lost 0 bases and J lost 4, with 10 bases in between. In germline, CDR1 is SGHRS, CDR2 YFSETQ. DNA of the CDR3: TGCGCCAGCAGCTTGGCTGGGGAGGGCTATGGCTACACCTTC. Translation: CASSLAGEGYGYTF.

The chain carries TRBV11-3 and TRBJ2-1, with 8 bases lining up with TRBD2. The CDR3 spans 15 residues. V trimming: 5 bases; J trimming: 7 bases; junction bases outside the gene matches: 10. Germline CDR1 reads SGHNT; CDR2 reads YENEEA. The CDR3 protein is CASSQSGSGGNEQFF. As DNA, the CDR3 is TGTGCCAGCAGCCAGAGCGGGAGCGGGGGTAATGAGCAGTTCTTC.

The V call is TRBV19, the J call TRBJ2-3; D is possibly TRBD1 (6 bases). Trimming pared 3 bases from V and 2 bases from J, leaving 12 bases between. Germline assignment: CDR1 LNHDA and CDR2 SQIVND (reference sequence). The CDR3 spans 15 residues. CDR3 in DNA: TGTGCCAGTAGTATTCTGACAGGACCCACAGATACGCAGTATTTT. It yields the protein CASSILTGPTDTQYF.